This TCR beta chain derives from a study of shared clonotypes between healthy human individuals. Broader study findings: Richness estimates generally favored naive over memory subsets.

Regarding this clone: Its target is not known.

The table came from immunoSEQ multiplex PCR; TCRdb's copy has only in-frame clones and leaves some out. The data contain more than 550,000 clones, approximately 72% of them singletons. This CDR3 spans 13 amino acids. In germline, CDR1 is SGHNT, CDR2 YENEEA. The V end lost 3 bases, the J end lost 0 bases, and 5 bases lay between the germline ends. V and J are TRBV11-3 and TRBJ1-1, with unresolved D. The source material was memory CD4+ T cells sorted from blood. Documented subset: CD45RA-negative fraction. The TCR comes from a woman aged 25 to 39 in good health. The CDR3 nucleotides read TGTGCCAGCAGCTTTGGTTTGAACACTGAAGCTTTCTTT. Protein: CASSFGLNTEAFF.